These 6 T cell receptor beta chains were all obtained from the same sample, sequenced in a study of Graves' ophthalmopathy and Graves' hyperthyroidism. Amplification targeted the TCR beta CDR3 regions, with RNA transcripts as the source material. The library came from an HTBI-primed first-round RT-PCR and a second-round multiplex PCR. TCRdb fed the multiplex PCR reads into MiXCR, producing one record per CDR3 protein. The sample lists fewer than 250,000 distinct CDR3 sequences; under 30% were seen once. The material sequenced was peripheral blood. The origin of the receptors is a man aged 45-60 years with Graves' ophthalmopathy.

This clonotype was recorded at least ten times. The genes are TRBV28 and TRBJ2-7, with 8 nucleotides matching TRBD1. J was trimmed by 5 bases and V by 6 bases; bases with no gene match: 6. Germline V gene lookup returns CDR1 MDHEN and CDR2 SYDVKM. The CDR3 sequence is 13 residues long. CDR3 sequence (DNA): TGTGCCAGCAGCCAAGGACAGGGCCACGAGCAGTACTTC. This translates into CASSQGQGHEQYF.

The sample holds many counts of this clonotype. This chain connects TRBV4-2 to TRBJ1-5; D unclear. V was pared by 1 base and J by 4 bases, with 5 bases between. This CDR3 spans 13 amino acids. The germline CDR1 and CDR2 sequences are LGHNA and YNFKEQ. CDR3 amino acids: CASSQVLNQPQHF. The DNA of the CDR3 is TGTGCCAGCAGCCAAGTCCTTAATCAGCCCCAGCATTTT.

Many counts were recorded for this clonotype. The CDR3 region is CASSAGPYEQYF. The CDR3 coding sequence is TGTGCCAGCAGCGCCGGGCCCTACGAGCAGTACTTC. The chain carries TRBV7-9 and TRBJ2-7; D ambiguous. The CDR3 is 12 residues long. Germline CDR1 SEHNR, CDR2 FQNEAQ (reference sequence). The V end lost 5 bases, the J end lost 2 bases, and 7 bases lay between the germline ends.

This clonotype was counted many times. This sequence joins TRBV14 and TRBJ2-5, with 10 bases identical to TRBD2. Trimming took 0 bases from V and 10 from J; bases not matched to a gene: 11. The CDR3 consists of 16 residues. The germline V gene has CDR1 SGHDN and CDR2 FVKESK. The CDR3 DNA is TGTGCCAGCAGCCAAGATCTGAGCGGGAGGGCCGGTAACCAGTACTTC. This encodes CASSQDLSGRAGNQYF.

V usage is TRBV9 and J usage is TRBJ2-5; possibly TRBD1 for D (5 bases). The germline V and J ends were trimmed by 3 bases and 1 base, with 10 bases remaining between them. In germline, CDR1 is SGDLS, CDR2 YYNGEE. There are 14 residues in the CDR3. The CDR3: CASSGTGSQETQYF. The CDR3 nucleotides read TGTGCCAGCAGCGGCACAGGTTCCCAAGAGACCCAGTACTTC.

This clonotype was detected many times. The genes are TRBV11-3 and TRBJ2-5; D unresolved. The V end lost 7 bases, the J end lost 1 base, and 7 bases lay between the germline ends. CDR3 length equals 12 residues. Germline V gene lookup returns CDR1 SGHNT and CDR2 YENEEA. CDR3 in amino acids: CASTSFQETQYF. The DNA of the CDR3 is TGTGCCAGCACGAGCTTCCAAGAGACCCAGTACTTC. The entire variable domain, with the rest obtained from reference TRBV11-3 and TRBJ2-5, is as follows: EAGVVQSPRYKIIEKKQPVAFWCNPISGHNTLYWYLQNLGQGPELLIRYENEEAVDDSQLPKDRFSAERLKGVDSTLKIQPAELGDSAVYLCASTSFQETQYFGPGTRLLVL.